Given below is one T cell receptor beta chain in context. The entry originates in a study of blood T cell repertoires in COVID-19. Overall study: Collection of acute and convalescent COVID-19 samples took place in the United States, Italy and Spain. T cells, B-cell-depleted T cells, or PBMCs provided the cDNA or gDNA that served as material.

In the original analysis: Estimates of nucleated cell counts were drawn from the amplification of reference gene primers. The method was immunoSEQ multiplex PCR; TCRdb's version includes in-frame clones alone and lacks a portion of them. The D gene and trimming were derived from the DNA, and the V and J assignments and clone size from that table. In the table there are tens of thousands of clones, around 90% of which are singletons. Germline V gene sequence: CDR1 SGHTA, CDR2 FQGNSA. This CDR3 is 12 amino acids long. V lost 4 bases to trimming and J lost 5 bases, with 8 bases between them. The sample taken for sequencing was peripheral blood. The chain recombines TRBV7-2 with TRBJ2-5, with D unclear. This TCR derives from a human donor with active COVID-19. The donor label of this sample is uncertain. This CDR3 is CASSSGRETQYF. Here the CDR3 DNA reads TGTGCCAGCAGCTCGGGTCGGGAGACCCAGTACTTC. Full variable domain (remainder filled in from reference TRBV7-2 and TRBJ2-5): GAGVSQSPSNKVTEKGKDVELRCDPISGHTALYWYRQSLGQGLEFLIYFQGNSAPDKSGLPSDRFSAERTGGSVSTLTIQRTQQEDSAVYLCASSSGRETQYFGPGTRLLVL.